A single T cell receptor beta chain is shown here with its context. The CDR3 runs 14 residues. Trimming cost V 5 bases and J 1 base, with 11 bases left between them. Germline CDR1 is SGHTA and CDR2 is FQGNSA. Clones were read by immunoSEQ multiplex PCR, and TCRdb kept only the in-frame ones, dropping some. The top ten hold approximately 1.6% of the sample, which has 70,000 or so clones, roughly nine tenths seen once. The sample belongs to a study of blood T cell repertoires in COVID-19. The V call is TRBV7-2, the J call TRBJ2-5; a weak D match, TRBD2 (5 bases). This clonotype was obtained from a middle-aged man with acute or convalescent COVID-19. The sample consisted of peripheral blood. The CDR3 region is CASSPRGIQETQYF. CDR3 DNA: TGTGCCAGCAGCCCCCGAGGGATCCAAGAGACCCAGTACTTC. The variable domain in full, with the rest retrieved from reference TRBV7-2 and TRBJ2-5, is GAGVSQSPSNKVTEKGKDVELRCDPISGHTALYWYRQSLGQGLEFLIYFQGNSAPDKSGLPSDRFSAERTGGSVSTLTIQRTQQEDSAVYLCASSPRGIQETQYFGPGTRLLVL.